This TCR beta chain was sequenced for a study of spatial heterogeneity in lung cancer. In its sample, this clonotype ranks as medium-sized. The target antigen is unknown. This beta chain came through as a stray read in a library set up for alpha chains, and its size says little. Time point noted: sample taken at primary tumor resection. Findings and limits, study-wide: The number of expanded tumor alpha and beta chains correlated with mutation number.

Each CDR3 protein is one row after TCRdb ran MiXCR on the 5' RACE reads. The repertoire holds some 16,000 distinct CDR3 sequences, with roughly 7.1% as singletons. Germline values: CDR1 SGHNT, CDR2 YYREEE (reference sequence). This CDR3 contains 16 residues. The V end was cut by 4 bases, the J end by 4 bases, with 19 bases between. Specimen: lung tumor tissue, collected at surgery. The receptor was derived from a female donor with early-stage non-small cell lung cancer. This rearrangement joins TRBV5-4 to TRBJ2-3; tentatively, D is TRBD2 (6 bases). The DNA of the CDR3 is TGTGCCAGCAGCGTGGGACTGGGTCCGGGCTCAGATACGCAGTATTTT. It codes for CASSVGLGPGSDTQYF. Together with reference TRBV5-4 and TRBJ2-3, the CDR3 gives the full variable domain: ETGVTQSPTHLIKTRGQQVTLRCSSQSGHNTVSWYQQALGQGPQFIFQYYREEENGRGNFPPRFSGLQFPNYSSELNVNALELDDSALYLCASSVGLGPGSDTQYFGPGTRLTVL.